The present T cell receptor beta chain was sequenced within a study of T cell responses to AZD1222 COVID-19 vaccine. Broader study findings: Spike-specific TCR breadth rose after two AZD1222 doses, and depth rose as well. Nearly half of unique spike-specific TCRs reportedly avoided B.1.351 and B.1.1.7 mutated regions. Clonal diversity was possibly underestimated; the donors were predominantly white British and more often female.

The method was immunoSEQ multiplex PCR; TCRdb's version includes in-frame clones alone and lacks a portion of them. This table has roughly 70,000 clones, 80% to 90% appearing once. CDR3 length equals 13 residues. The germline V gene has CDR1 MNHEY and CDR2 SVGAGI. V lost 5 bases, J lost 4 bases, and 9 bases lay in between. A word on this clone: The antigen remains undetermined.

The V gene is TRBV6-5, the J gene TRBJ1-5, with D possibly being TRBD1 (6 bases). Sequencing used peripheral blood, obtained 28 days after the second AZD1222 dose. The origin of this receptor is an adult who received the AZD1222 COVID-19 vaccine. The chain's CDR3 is CASSNQGNQPQHF. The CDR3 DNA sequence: TGTGCCAGCAGTAACCAGGGGAATCAGCCCCAGCATTTT.